The clone carrying this T cell receptor beta chain was observed many times. Its antigen is undetermined. The V end lost 6 bases, the J end lost 12 bases, and 17 bases lay between the germline ends. Germline V gene lookup returns CDR1 ENHRY and CDR2 SYGVKD. The CDR3 consists of 12 residues. This record comes from a study of blood T cells in healthy people across ages. Study-wide results and limits: The recorded TCR beta diversity per million T cells decreased in a roughly linear manner with age. There were more naive CD4+ cells and higher diversity in long-lived donors than in aged donors.

A J-beta primer mix and a sample-barcoded 5' primer were used in a second PCR of roughly 7 to 12 cycles. A 12-random-nucleotide template-switch adaptor tagged each cDNA molecule. Via MiXCR, TCRdb re-called the 5' RACE reads, giving one row per CDR3 protein. The sample holds approximately 700,000 distinct CDR3 sequences, about 34% seen once. Sample: blood. The TCR originated in a woman over 75 in good health. The rearrangement joins TRBV10-3 to TRBJ1-2; a possible D gene is TRBD1 (5 bases). In DNA form, the CDR3 reads TGTGCCATCAGGGGGGACGGAGAAACGGACACCTTC. Translated: CAIRGDGETDTF.